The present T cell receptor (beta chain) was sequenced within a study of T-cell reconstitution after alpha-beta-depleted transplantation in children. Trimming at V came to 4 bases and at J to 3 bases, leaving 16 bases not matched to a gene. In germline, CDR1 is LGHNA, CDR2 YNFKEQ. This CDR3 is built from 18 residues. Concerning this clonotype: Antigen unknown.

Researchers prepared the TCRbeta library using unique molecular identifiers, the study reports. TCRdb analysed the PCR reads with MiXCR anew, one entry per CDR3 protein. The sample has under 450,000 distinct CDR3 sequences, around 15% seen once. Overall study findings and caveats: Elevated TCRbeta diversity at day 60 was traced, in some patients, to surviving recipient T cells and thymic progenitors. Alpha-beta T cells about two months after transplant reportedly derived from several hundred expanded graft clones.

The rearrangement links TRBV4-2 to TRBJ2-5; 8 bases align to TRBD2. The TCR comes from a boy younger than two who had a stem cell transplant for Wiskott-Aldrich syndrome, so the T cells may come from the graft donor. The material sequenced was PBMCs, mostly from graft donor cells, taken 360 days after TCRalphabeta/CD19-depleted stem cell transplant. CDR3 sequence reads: CASSPLGPILAAKETQYF. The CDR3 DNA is TGTGCCAGCAGCCCGTTAGGGCCGATACTAGCGGCCAAAGAGACCCAGTACTTC.